A selection of T cell receptor beta chains follows, all from one sample in a study of blood T cell repertoires in COVID-19. Assay used: immunoSEQ multiplex PCR; TCRdb lists only in-frame clones, some missing. In the table there are about 200,000 clones, approximately 82% of which are singletons. Sequencing was performed on peripheral blood. The source of these receptors is a woman aged 40 to 50 with acute or convalescent COVID-19. The CDR3 runs from the conserved cysteine through the conserved F or W. D genes are given only for firm matches. The listing skips clone size in some rows; elsewhere it reads once, few, many or a size class.

j_gene	abundance	d_gene	v_gene	CDR3aa	CDR3nt
TRBJ2-7	-	-	TRBV2	CASSVRVSYEQYF	TGTGCCAGCAGTGTCCGGGTCTCCTACGAGCAGTACTTC
TRBJ1-2	-	-	TRBV27	CASSWNSYTSNYGYTF	TGTGCCAGCAGTTGGAACAGCTATACCTCTAACTATGGCTACACCTTC
TRBJ1-3	-	-	TRBV2	CASSEGGGSGNTIYF	TGTGCCAGCAGTGAAGGCGGGGGCTCTGGAAACACCATATATTTT
TRBJ2-7	-	TRBD2	TRBV6-1	CASSVASGSRYEQYF	TGTGCCAGCAGTGTAGCTAGCGGGAGTCGGTACGAGCAGTACTTC
TRBJ1-4	-	-	TRBV3-1/TRBV3-2	CASSQDRGVRLFF	TGTGCCAGCAGCCAAGATCGGGGAGTGAGGCTGTTTTTT
TRBJ1-1	-	TRBD1	TRBV29-1	CSVEDYLGENRGRITEAFF	TGCAGCGTTGAAGATTATTTGGGGGAAAACAGGGGGCGGATCACTGAAGCTTTCTTT
TRBJ2-2	-	TRBD1	TRBV28	CASRNAGTGGTGELFF	TGTGCCAGCAGAAACGCCGGGACAGGGGGCACCGGGGAGCTGTTTTTT
TRBJ2-5	-	-	TRBV5-8	CASSSEVETQYF	TGTGCCAGCAGTTCGGAGGTGGAGACCCAGTACTTC
TRBJ2-5	-	-	TRBV7-2	CASSLGVRAWETQYF	TGTGCCAGCAGCTTAGGGGTCAGGGCGTGGGAGACCCAGTACTTC
TRBJ2-7	-	TRBD1	TRBV19	CASSISGQGAYEQYF	TGTGCCAGTAGTATTTCAGGACAGGGGGCCTACGAGCAGTACTTC
TRBJ2-5	-	-	TRBV18	CASSLLSSGQETQYF	TGTGCCAGCTCACTACTTAGCTCGGGCCAAGAGACCCAGTACTTC
TRBJ2-3	-	TRBD2	TRBV3-1/TRBV3-2	CASSRRTSGGPDTQYF	TGTGCCAGCAGCCGTCGGACTAGCGGGGGGCCAGATACGCAGTATTTT
TRBJ1-1	-	-	TRBV6-5	CATPRGEKTEAFF	TGTGCCACCCCGCGGGGGGAAAAGACTGAAGCTTTCTTT
TRBJ1-6	few	TRBD1	TRBV6-2/TRBV6-3	CASSYGQGGSPLHF	TGTGCCAGCAGTTACGGACAGGGTGGGTCACCCCTCCACTTT
TRBJ1-5	-	TRBD1	TRBV7-9	CASSLAQGADQPQHF	TGTGCCAGCAGCTTAGCACAGGGGGCCGATCAGCCCCAGCATTTT
TRBJ1-3	-	-	TRBV5-1	CASSLEPGSGNTIYF	TGCGCCAGCAGCTTGGAGCCAGGCTCTGGAAACACCATATATTTT
TRBJ2-7	-	-	TRBV19	CASSSTGEQYF	TGTGCCAGTAGTTCTACAGGGGAGCAGTACTTC
TRBJ2-1	-	-	TRBV7-8	CASSRWTGYNEQFF	TGTGCCAGCAGCCGCTGGACTGGGTACAATGAGCAGTTCTTC
TRBJ1-4	-	TRBD1	TRBV11-3	CASSQWGTDIVATNEKLFF	TGTGCCAGCAGCCAGTGGGGGACAGACATTGTTGCAACTAATGAAAAACTGTTTTTT
TRBJ2-7	-	-	TRBV3-1/TRBV3-2	CASSRGGYEQYF	TGTGCCAGCAGCCGCGGAGGATACGAGCAGTACTTC